This is a list of T cell receptor beta chains from one sample in a study of metastatic and nonmetastatic thyroid tumors. MiXCR re-clonotyped the PCR reads for TCRdb. Of about 43,000 clones listed, 3.2% are singletons. Sequenced material: blood. These receptors were obtained from a female donor with papillary thyroid cancer or a benign thyroid nodule (not recorded which). Some clones in this sample may be carry-over from other donors' samples. Both conserved end residues are part of each CDR3. The order of the fields is J gene, V gene, D gene, clone size, CDR3 DNA, CDR3 protein. A D gene is named only where the DNA matches it firmly. A row's size may be missing; if present it is once, few, many or a size class.

TRBJ2-7	TRBV19	TRBD2	few	TGTGCCAGTAGTATAGGGACTAGCGGGACCTACGAGCAGTACTTC	CASSIGTSGTYEQYF
TRBJ2-7	TRBV12-3/TRBV12-4	-	few	TGTGCCAGCAGCGATAGGCTCTACTACGAGCAGTACTTC	CASSDRLYYEQYF
TRBJ1-4	TRBV6-2/TRBV6-3	-	many	TGTGCCAGCAGTTACTCGGAGAATGAAAAACTGTTTTTT	CASSYSENEKLFF
TRBJ1-5	TRBV28	-	-	TGCGCCAGCAGTTTAAATGGCAATCAGCCCCAGCATTTT	CASSLNGNQPQHF
TRBJ2-3	TRBV18	-	many	TGTGCCAGCTCACCATCTCCAGATACGCAGTATTTT	CASSPSPDTQYF
TRBJ2-6	TRBV9	-	many	TGTGCCAGCAGCGTAGGGTGGGGCAACTCTGGGGCCAACGTCCTGACTTTC	CASSVGWGNSGANVLTF
TRBJ2-1	TRBV6-4	TRBD2	-	TGTGCCAGCAGTGCACTAGCGGGAGACGTCAATGAGCAGTTCTTC	CASSALAGDVNEQFF
TRBJ1-5	TRBV6-2/TRBV6-3	-	few	TGTGCCAGCAGTTATGACGGGGCCCATCAGCCCCAGCATTTT	CASSYDGAHQPQHF
TRBJ1-2	TRBV7-2	-	-	TGTGCCAGCAGCCCACAGGGATTCGGAGGGAACTATGGCTACACCTTC	CASSPQGFGGNYGYTF
TRBJ2-1	TRBV28	-	-	TGTGCCAGCAGTGGATTAGCGGCAAGCTCCTACAATGAGCAGTTCTTC	CASSGLAASSYNEQFF
TRBJ2-1	TRBV6-5	-	-	TGTGCCAGCAGTTACTCTGCTAGCTCCTACAATGAGCAGTTCTTC	CASSYSASSYNEQFF
TRBJ2-1	TRBV5-6	-	many	TGTGCCAGCAGCTCGTGGGACCGCGAGGTCGATGAGCAGTTCTTC	CASSSWDREVDEQFF
TRBJ2-7	TRBV28	TRBD2	many	TGTGCCAGCAGTTTGGAGCGGGGAAGCTCCTACGAGCAGTACTTC	CASSLERGSSYEQYF
TRBJ2-6	TRBV11-3	TRBD1	few	TGTGCCAGCAGCTTAGCACTCCTTGACAGGGGGAGAGGCGGGGCCAACGTCCTGACTTTC	CASSLALLDRGRGGANVLTF
TRBJ1-2	TRBV9	-	many	TGTGCCAGCAACAGGCAGGGGAACTATGGCTACACCTTC	CASNRQGNYGYTF
TRBJ2-3	TRBV7-3	-	many	TGTGCCAGCAGCTTAACGGGGGAAACGCCGGGCGTCTATTTT	CASSLTGETPGVYF
TRBJ2-7	TRBV28	-	-	TGTGCCAGCAGTCCACAGACAATTGGCCACGAGCAGTACTTC	CASSPQTIGHEQYF
TRBJ1-1	TRBV20-1	-	many	TGCAGTGCTAGTCCCCCGACTAGGACTGAAGCTTTCTTT	CSASPPTRTEAFF
TRBJ2-2	TRBV9	-	-	TGTGCCAGCAGCGGACAGCTCGACACCGGGGAGCTGTTTTTT	CASSGQLDTGELFF
TRBJ1-3	TRBV28	TRBD1	few	TGTGCCAGCAGATCCGCCGGGACAGCGAAAAGAAACACCATATATTTT	CASRSAGTAKRNTIYF
TRBJ2-1	TRBV5-5	TRBD2	many	TGTGCCAGCAGCACAGGACTAGCGGTTATAAATGAGCAGTTCTTC	CASSTGLAVINEQFF
TRBJ2-5	TRBV6-2/TRBV6-3	-	-	TGTGCCAGCAGTGGGGGTTCCAGTCAGCAAGAGACCCAGTACTTC	CASSGGSSQQETQYF
TRBJ2-1	TRBV24-1	-	-	TGTGCCACCAGTGATTCCCTGGACCCTTACAATGAGCAGTTCTTC	CATSDSLDPYNEQFF
TRBJ2-4	TRBV5-1	TRBD1	many	TGCGCCAGCAGCCAGGACGGGACAGTTAAAAACATTCAGTACTTC	CASSQDGTVKNIQYF
TRBJ2-6	TRBV19	TRBD1	few	TGTGCCAGTAGTAACCGGGACAGGGTTTCTTCTCCTGGGGCCAACGTCCTGACTTTC	CASSNRDRVSSPGANVLTF
TRBJ2-2	TRBV16	-	few	TGTGCCAGCATCGGACCGGGACCCTCACTCCTAGACTCCGGGGAGCTGTTTTTT	CASIGPGPSLLDSGELFF
TRBJ2-3	TRBV6-2/TRBV6-3	TRBD1	many	TGTGCCAGCAGTTACGTACAGGGGGTTAAAGATACGCAGTATTTT	CASSYVQGVKDTQYF
TRBJ1-2	TRBV7-2	-	few	TGTGCCAGCAGCTTAGCGTCGGACGGATTTAACTATGGCTACACCTTC	CASSLASDGFNYGYTF
TRBJ2-2	TRBV11-3	TRBD2	many	TGTGCCAGCAGGGTCGGAACGGCGGGGGGCGGGGAGCTGTTTTTT	CASRVGTAGGGELFF
TRBJ2-2	TRBV5-6	-	few	TGTGCCAGCAGCTTGGTATCGGGGGCCAACACCGGGGAGCTGTTTTTT	CASSLVSGANTGELFF
TRBJ2-3	TRBV11-2	TRBD2	many	TGTGCCAGCAGCTTTAGCGGGAGGGCCGGAGATACGCAGTATTTT	CASSFSGRAGDTQYF
TRBJ1-5	TRBV27	-	-	-	CASRYVGGGNQPQHF
TRBJ1-2	TRBV19	-	-	TGTGCCAGCCGGACGTTTAACTATGGCTACACCTTC	CASRTFNYGYTF
TRBJ2-1	TRBV20-1	TRBD2	few	TGCAGTGCTAGAGATCTGGGGACTAGCGGGAGAAATGAGCAGTTCTTC	CSARDLGTSGRNEQFF
TRBJ2-1	TRBV28	-	-	TGTGCCAGCAGTTGGGTGTCAGATGAGCAGTTCTTC	CASSWVSDEQFF
TRBJ2-3	TRBV6-4	-	-	TGTGCCAGCAGTGGCTTCGGGGCTCTGACAGATACGCAGTATTTT	CASSGFGALTDTQYF
TRBJ1-6	TRBV20-1	TRBD1	medium-sized	TGCAGTGCTAGAGTGGGACAGGGGAATTCACCCCTCCACTTT	CSARVGQGNSPLHF
TRBJ2-5	TRBV28	-	few	TGTGCCAGCAGTCCTCCGGTTGGGGCCAGGGAGACCCAGTACTTC	CASSPPVGARETQYF
TRBJ2-5	TRBV6-1	-	many	TGTGCCAGCACCCCCGCAGCCGTAGGGACCCAGTACTTC	CASTPAAVGTQYF
TRBJ2-7	TRBV2	-	many	TGTGCCAGCAGTGATCGGCAGAGATACGAGCAGTACTTC	CASSDRQRYEQYF
TRBJ2-2	TRBV3-1	-	many	TGTGCCAGCACAGGGTGGGCGACCGGGGAGCTGTTTTTT	CASTGWATGELFF
TRBJ1-1	TRBV7-2	-	many	TGTGCCAGCAGCGTAGCCACTGAAGCTTTCTTT	CASSVATEAFF
TRBJ2-5	TRBV19	-	many	TGTGCCAGTAGTATAGGGGGGCAGGAGACCCAGTACTTC	CASSIGGQETQYF
TRBJ2-5	TRBV7-8	TRBD1	many	TGTGCCAGCAGCTTAGGGACAGGGGAAGAGACCCAGTACTTC	CASSLGTGEETQYF
TRBJ2-1	TRBV24-1	TRBD1	-	TGTGCCACCAGTGGGGGACAGGGCCCTTACAATGAGCAGTTCTTC	CATSGGQGPYNEQFF
TRBJ2-5	TRBV29-1	TRBD1	many	TGCAGCGTTGTTATACAGGGGTCAGAGACCCAGTACTTC	CSVVIQGSETQYF
TRBJ2-3	TRBV6-2/TRBV6-3	-	few	TGTGCCAGCAGTTTTCAGTACGCAGATATGCAGTATTTT	CASSFQYADMQYF
TRBJ2-1	TRBV12-3/TRBV12-4	TRBD2	-	TGTGCCAGCAATAAAGCGGGAGGGGCCAATGAGCAGTTCTTC	CASNKAGGANEQFF
TRBJ2-7	TRBV20-1	-	-	TGCAGTGCTAGAAGGGCGGGTTTCTACGAGCAGTACTTC	CSARRAGFYEQYF
TRBJ1-6	TRBV2	-	-	TGTGCCAGCAGGATCGAACATAATTCACCCCTCCACTTT	CASRIEHNSPLHF